This T cell receptor (beta chain) is from a study of shared clonotypes between healthy human individuals. Germline CDR1 is WNHNN and CDR2 is SYGVQD (reference sequence). V lost 5 bases and J lost 0, with 7 bases in between. This CDR3 has 13 amino acids. This clone occurred once. Libraries were prepared by immunoSEQ multiplex PCR; TCRdb keeps only in-frame clonotypes and omits some of them. Seen here are roughly 2,000,000 clones, about 95% observed once, and the top ten hold 1% to 1.5%. The naive CD8 population came from CD45RO-negative cells selected for CCR7, without terminally differentiated effector memory CD45RA+ cells. There were only Caucasian adults among the donors, and all lived in Nashville, Tennessee.

Sequencing was carried out using naive CD8+ T cells sorted from blood. The receptor comes from a man between 18 and 29 years old in good health. The chain is built from TRBV10-1 and TRBJ2-5, with D uncertain. The CDR3 DNA is TGCGCCAGCAGTCCCGGGTACCAAGAGACCCAGTACTTC. Translated, it gives CASSPGYQETQYF.